The entry below gives a single T cell receptor (beta chain) sequence along with its context. The antigen is unknown. Germline CDR1 and CDR2: MNHEY and SMNVEV (reference sequence). The CDR3 length is 15 residues. V shed 2 bases and J 2 bases; nucleotides not matched to a gene: 2. The data were obtained in a study of long-term antiretroviral therapy in people with HIV. Running of the v3.0 immunoSEQ assay took place at survey level. Assay used: immunoSEQ multiplex PCR; TCRdb lists only in-frame clones, some missing. In the table there are about 15,000 clones, roughly 80% of which are singletons. General study results and limits: Pre-ART clonal expansion yielded clones that dominated the repertoire at all time points.

The starting material was unsorted PBMCs, obtained around 1.3 years before starting antiretroviral therapy. The chain is built from TRBV27 and TRBJ2-1; the match to TRBD2 covers 8 bases. The sequence was collected from a man under 40 with HIV. CDR3 protein: CASSLAGGAYNEQFF. The CDR3 DNA follows: TGTGCCAGCAGTTTAGCGGGGGGCGCCTACAATGAGCAGTTCTTC.